This T cell receptor (beta chain) was identified during a study of shared clonotypes between healthy human individuals. Positive CCR7 selection of CD45RO-negative cells yielded the naive CD8 cells, and terminally differentiated effector memory CD45RA+ cells were excluded. The CDR3 has 17 residues. V lost 0 bases, J lost 9 bases, and 24 bases lay in between. Germline CDR1 is SGDLS and CDR2 is YYNGEE. The data were produced by immunoSEQ multiplex PCR, yet TCRdb's version contains in-frame clones alone and is incomplete. The sample lists millions of clones, about 95% occurring once. The rearrangement links TRBV9 to TRBJ2-5, with D perhaps matching TRBD1 (6 bases). The material sequenced was naive CD8+ T cells sorted from blood. This TCR was sampled from a man aged 18-30 years in good health. CDR3 amino acids: CASSVGDIPFGRLSQYF. In DNA form, the CDR3 reads TGTGCCAGCAGCGTAGGGGACATTCCCTTCGGGCGGTTGTCCCAGTACTTC.